These 21 T cell receptor beta chains originate from one sample sequenced in a study of T cell responses to AZD1222 COVID-19 vaccine. Profiled with immunoSEQ multiplex PCR; TCRdb holds only in-frame clones, not every one. The profile covers approximately 97,000 clones, with less than 90% appearing a single time and about 15% taken by the ten largest. Sample: peripheral blood, taken on day 0 of AZD1222 vaccination. The receptors were gathered from an adult in good health.

This chain connects TRBV4-3 to TRBJ1-4; D not certain. Per the germline V gene, CDR1 is LGHNA and CDR2 is YSLEER. Deletions cut 0 bases from V and 8 bases from J, with 10 bases between. This CDR3 is built from 14 residues. CDR3 DNA: TGCGCCAGCAGCCAAGACGTCGGCGGAGAAAAACTGTTTTTT. Amino acid sequence: CASSQDVGGEKLFF.

J is TRBJ2-7 and V is TRBV9; D gene uncertain. Deletions cut 0 bases from V and 6 bases from J, with 10 bases between. This CDR3 is built from 13 residues. Germline CDR1 reads SGDLS; CDR2 reads YYNGEE. The CDR3 reads CASSVAPSGEQYF. The CDR3 coding sequence is TGTGCCAGCAGCGTAGCTCCTTCCGGCGAGCAGTACTTC. Combining the CDR3 with reference TRBV9 and TRBJ2-7 gives the whole variable domain DSGVTQTPKHLITATGQRVTLRCSPRSGDLSVYWYQQSLDQGLQFLIQYYNGEERAKGNILERFSAQQFPDLHSELNLSSLELGDSALYFCASSVAPSGEQYFGPGTRLTVT.

The chain couples TRBV5-1 to TRBJ1-2; D unresolved. V was trimmed by 2 bases and J by 4 bases, leaving 9 bases between them. The germline V gene has CDR1 SGHRS and CDR2 YFSETQ. The CDR3 spans 13 residues. CDR3 loop: CASSFGIAYGYTF. The DNA of the CDR3 is TGCGCCAGCAGCTTTGGGATCGCCTATGGCTACACCTTC. Variable domain in full (rest from reference TRBV5-1 and TRBJ1-2): KAGVTQTPRYLIKTRGQQVTLSCSPISGHRSVSWYQQTPGQGLQFLFEYFSETQRNKGNFPGRFSGRQFSNSRSEMNVSTLELGDSALYLCASSFGIAYGYTFGSGTRLTVV.

A single count supports this clone. In DNA form, the CDR3 reads TGTGCCAGTACCCGGGGGCAGGGGGGTAATCAGCCCCAGCATTTT. Protein sequence: CASTRGQGGNQPQHF. The chain has TRBV19 and TRBJ1-5, with 7 bases lining up with TRBD1. This CDR3 is 15 amino acids long. The ends lost 7 bases at V and 4 bases at J; junction bases unmatched: 10. The V gene's germline CDR1 is LNHDA and CDR2 SQIVND (reference sequence).

The rearrangement links TRBV28 to TRBJ2-2; TRBD1 is a possible D gene (5 bases). The ends were cut back, 6 bases at V and 2 bases at J, with 13 bases in the middle. The CDR3 runs to 15 residues. Germline CDR1 is MDHEN and CDR2 is SYDVKM. The CDR3 sequence is CASSLGRFNTGELFF. The CDR3 DNA follows: TGTGCCAGCAGCCTGGGGCGGTTCAACACCGGGGAGCTGTTTTTT.

The chain joins TRBV19 to TRBJ1-2; D is unresolved. Germline lookup yields CDR1 LNHDA and CDR2 SQIVND (reference sequence). Trimming stripped 6 bases from V and 5 bases from J, with 19 bases between. CDR3 length equals 15 residues. CDR3 in DNA: TGTGCCAGTAGCCTACATAGGTCCTCATCGTATGGCTACACCTTC. It specifies CASSLHRSSSYGYTF.

The chain has TRBV11-3 and TRBJ2-7; 15 bases match TRBD2. CDR3 size: 18 residues. V trimming: 5 bases; J trimming: 0 bases; junction bases outside the gene matches: 8. From germline, CDR1 is SGHNT and CDR2 YENEEA. The chain's CDR3 is CASSPGTSGRISSYEQYF. The CDR3 DNA sequence: TGTGCCAGCAGCCCCGGGACTAGCGGGAGGATCAGCTCCTACGAGCAGTACTTC.

The chain recombines TRBV27 with TRBJ2-5; D is possibly TRBD2 (6 bases). Germline lookup yields CDR1 MNHEY and CDR2 SMNVEV (reference sequence). The CDR3 has 19 residues. V was trimmed by 6 bases and J by 1 base, leaving 27 bases between them. The DNA of the CDR3 is TGTGCCAGCAGGGCTACCGGGGGATCCGATTATACGCCCCAAGAGACCCAGTACTTC. As protein: CASRATGGSDYTPQETQYF.

The V call is TRBV10-3, the J call TRBJ2-1, with D tentatively TRBD1 (6 bases). The CDR3 spans 13 residues. Germline CDR1 is ENHRY and CDR2 is SYGVKD. The V gene lost 3 bases and the J gene lost 9 bases, with 12 bases spanning the gap. The CDR3, as DNA: TGTGCCATCAGTGAAGTAGGGGGTACTGAGCAGTTCTTC. Amino acids: CAISEVGGTEQFF.

The V and J genes are TRBV11-3 and TRBJ1-1; D perhaps matches TRBD1 (5 bases). CDR1 and CDR2 (germline): SGHNT, YENEEA. The CDR3 loop spans 15 amino acids. The V and J ends lost 1 base and 6 bases respectively, with 15 bases between them. CDR3: CASSLVQGFFSEAFF. DNA for the CDR3: TGTGCCAGCAGCTTAGTGCAGGGTTTTTTTTCTGAAGCTTTCTTT.

The chain carries TRBV2 and TRBJ2-5; the match to TRBD2 covers 7 bases. Germline-derived CDR1 and CDR2 are SNHLY and FYNNEI. The trim removed 6 bases at V and 5 bases at J, leaving 3 bases unmatched. The CDR3 is made up of 12 amino acids. CDR3 nucleotide sequence: TGTGCCAGCAGGACTAGCCGGGAGACCCAGTACTTC. It specifies CASRTSRETQYF.

CDR3 sequence reads: CASSKNRASTVPEQYF. In nucleotides, the CDR3 is TGTGCCAGCAGCAAGAACAGGGCGTCGACTGTACCCGAGCAGTACTTC. V usage is TRBV7-2 and J usage is TRBJ2-7; D is perhaps TRBD1 (6 bases). The CDR3 runs 16 residues. CDR1 is SGHTA and CDR2 is FQGNSA in the germline V gene. Trimming cost V 5 bases and J 6 bases, with 23 bases left between them.

V is TRBV5-5 and J is TRBJ1-1, with D possibly being TRBD1 (6 bases). This CDR3 comprises 14 residues. V was pared by 0 bases and J by 1 base, with 7 bases between. CDR1 and CDR2 from the germline V gene are SGHKS and YYEKEE (reference sequence). The CDR3 sequence is CASSLDRANTEAFF. Written as DNA, the CDR3 is TGTGCCAGCAGCTTGGACAGGGCGAACACTGAAGCTTTCTTT.

The rearrangement joins TRBV19 to TRBJ1-2; TRBD1 aligns across 10 bases. This CDR3 comprises 15 residues. V was clipped by 6 bases and J by 0 bases; unmatched bases: 4. Germline lookup yields CDR1 LNHDA and CDR2 SQIVND (reference sequence). The CDR3 DNA sequence: TGTGCCAGTAGAGGACAGGGGGTCACTAACTATGGCTACACCTTC. As protein: CASRGQGVTNYGYTF.

The chain combines TRBV6-5 with TRBJ2-7; tentative D call: TRBD1 (6 bases). Looked up from germline, CDR1 is MNHEY and CDR2 is SVGAGI. The CDR3 has 13 amino acids. V lost 7 bases and J lost 3, with 13 bases in between. CDR3 in DNA: TGTGCCAGCACCCCGGACAGAAACTACGAGCAGTACGTC. This translates into CASTPDRNYEQYV.

In its sample, this clone was seen once. The genes are TRBV24-1 and TRBJ1-5, with 9 bases fitting TRBD1. The CDR3 has 17 residues. V lost 3 bases and J lost 6; bases outside the gene matches: 11. Looked up from germline, CDR1 is KGHDR and CDR2 is SFDVKD. The CDR3 here is CATSDPMGQGRSQPQHF. The CDR3 coding sequence is TGTGCCACCAGTGATCCTATGGGACAGGGAAGGAGTCAGCCCCAGCATTTT.

This sequence joins TRBV25-1 and TRBJ1-2; a possible D gene is TRBD1 (5 bases). From germline, CDR1 is MGHDK and CDR2 SYGVNS. The CDR3 contains 13 residues. The V and J ends lost 5 bases and 5 bases respectively, with 12 bases between them. CDR3 region: CASSNTGPYGYTF. Written as DNA, the CDR3 is TGTGCCAGCAGTAATACAGGACCTTATGGCTACACCTTC.

The chain has TRBV7-9 and TRBJ1-4, with a possible D match to TRBD1 (5 bases). The V end was cut by 3 bases, the J end by 8 bases, with 13 bases between. The germline gives CDR1 SEHNR, CDR2 FQNEAQ (reference sequence). The CDR3 has 14 amino acids. CDR3 DNA: TGTGCCAGCAGCTTGGGTAGGGGCGGAGAAAAACTGTTTTTT. The encoded protein is CASSLGRGGEKLFF.

The rearrangement links TRBV6-1 to TRBJ1-1, with D perhaps TRBD1 (6 bases). CDR3 size: 15 residues. Deletions cut 0 bases from V and 7 bases from J, with 15 bases between. Germline CDR1 and CDR2: MNHNS and SASEGT. The CDR3 reads CASSEAPPGVGEAFF. The CDR3 DNA follows: TGTGCCAGCAGTGAAGCTCCCCCAGGGGTGGGTGAAGCTTTCTTT.

The genes are TRBV28 and TRBJ2-1, with unresolved D. With 5 bases removed from V and 2 bases from J, the gap between germline ends came to 1 base. This CDR3 has 11 amino acids. The germline V gene encodes CDR1 MDHEN and CDR2 SYDVKM. The CDR3 is CASSTYNEQFF. As DNA, the CDR3 is TGTGCCAGCAGTACCTACAATGAGCAGTTCTTC.

This sequence joins TRBV5-1 and TRBJ2-2; no reliable D call. Germline V gene sequence: CDR1 SGHRS, CDR2 YFSETQ. V was trimmed by 4 bases and J by 2 bases, leaving 12 bases between them. This CDR3 is 15 amino acids long. This chain's CDR3 is CASSKAEENTGELFF. CDR3 coding DNA: TGCGCCAGCAGCAAAGCAGAGGAAAACACCGGGGAGCTGTTTTTT.